Sequencing of this TCR beta chain was carried out in a study of blood T cell repertoires in COVID-19. Overall study: Nucleic acid was either cDNA or gDNA, and it came from T cells, B-cell-depleted T cells, or PBMCs.

Enrollees, about 18 to 89 years old, lived in 24 US areas. Donors in Cohort 3 who had recovered were those with two negative PCRs, healthcare professional clearance, or resolution of their symptoms. Produced via immunoSEQ multiplex PCR; TCRdb's table is partial and in-frame only. The sample has some 320,000 clones; about 89% are singletons. CDR3 length: 12 residues. Trimming removed 1 base from V and 8 bases from J, with 9 bases in between. In germline, CDR1 is GTSNPN, CDR2 SVGIG (reference sequence). The chain is built from TRBV30 and TRBJ2-1; D gene ambiguous. Sequenced: PBMCs or T cells enriched from blood (not recorded which). The TCR originated in a woman aged 25 to 39 who had recovered from COVID-19. The CDR3 spells CAWSESADEQFF. Here the CDR3 DNA reads TGTGCCTGGAGTGAATCCGCGGATGAGCAGTTCTTC. Filled out from reference TRBV30 and TRBJ2-1, the complete variable domain reads SQTIHQWPATLVQPVGSPLSLECTVEGTSNPNLYWYRQAAGRGLQLLFYSVGIGQISSEVPQNLSASRPQDRQFILSSKKLLLSDSGFYLCAWSESADEQFFGPGTRLTVL.